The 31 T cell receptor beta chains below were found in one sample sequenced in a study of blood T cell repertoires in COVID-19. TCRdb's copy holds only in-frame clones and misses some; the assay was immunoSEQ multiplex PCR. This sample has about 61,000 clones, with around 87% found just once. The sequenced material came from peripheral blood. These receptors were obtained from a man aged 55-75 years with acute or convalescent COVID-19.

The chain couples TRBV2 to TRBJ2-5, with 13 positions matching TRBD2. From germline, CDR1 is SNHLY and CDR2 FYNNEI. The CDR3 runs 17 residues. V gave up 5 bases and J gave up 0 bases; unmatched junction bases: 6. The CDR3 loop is CASSSTSGGTYQETQYF. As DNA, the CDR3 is TGTGCCAGCAGTTCGACTAGCGGGGGGACGTACCAAGAGACCCAGTACTTC.

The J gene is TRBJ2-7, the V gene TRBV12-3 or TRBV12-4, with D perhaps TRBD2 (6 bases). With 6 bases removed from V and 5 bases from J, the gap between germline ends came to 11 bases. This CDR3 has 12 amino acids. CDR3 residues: CASSLAGNEQYF. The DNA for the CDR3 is TGTGCCAGCAGCCTCGCGGGGAACGAGCAGTACTTC.

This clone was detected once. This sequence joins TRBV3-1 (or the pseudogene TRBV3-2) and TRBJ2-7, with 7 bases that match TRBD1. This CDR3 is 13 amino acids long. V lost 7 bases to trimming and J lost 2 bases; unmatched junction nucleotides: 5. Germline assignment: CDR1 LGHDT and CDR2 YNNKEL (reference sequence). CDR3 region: CASTYRGTYEQYF. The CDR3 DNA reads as TGTGCCAGCACCTACAGGGGAACCTACGAGCAGTACTTC.

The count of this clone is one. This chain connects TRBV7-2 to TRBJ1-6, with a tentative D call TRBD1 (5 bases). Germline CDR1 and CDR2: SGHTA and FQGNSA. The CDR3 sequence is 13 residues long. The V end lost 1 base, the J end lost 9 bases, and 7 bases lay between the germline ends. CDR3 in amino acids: CASSLETVSPLHF. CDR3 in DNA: TGTGCCAGCAGCTTAGAGACAGTTTCACCCCTCCACTTT. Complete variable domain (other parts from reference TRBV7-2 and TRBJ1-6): GAGVSQSPSNKVTEKGKDVELRCDPISGHTALYWYRQSLGQGLEFLIYFQGNSAPDKSGLPSDRFSAERTGGSVSTLTIQRTQQEDSAVYLCASSLETVSPLHFGNGTRLTVT.

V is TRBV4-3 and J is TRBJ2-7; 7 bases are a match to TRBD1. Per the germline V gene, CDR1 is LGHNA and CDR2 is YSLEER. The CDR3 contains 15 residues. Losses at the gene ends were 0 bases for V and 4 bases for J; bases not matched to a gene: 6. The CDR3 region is CASSQDLVRGYEQYF. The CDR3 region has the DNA TGCGCCAGCAGCCAAGATCTTGTCAGGGGGTACGAGCAGTACTTC.

The CDR3 is CASSVPGQGSYEQYF. The CDR3 coding sequence is TGTGCCAGCAGCGTACCGGGACAGGGGTCCTACGAGCAGTACTTC. J is TRBJ2-7 and V is TRBV11-2; TRBD1 aligns across 10 bases. J gave up 1 base and V 5 bases, and 5 bases lay outside the gene matches. Germline values: CDR1 SGHAT, CDR2 FQNNGV. The CDR3 runs 15 residues.

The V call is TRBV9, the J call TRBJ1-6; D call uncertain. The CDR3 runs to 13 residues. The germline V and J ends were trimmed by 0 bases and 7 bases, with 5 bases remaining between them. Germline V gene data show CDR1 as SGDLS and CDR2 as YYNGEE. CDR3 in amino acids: CASSVGANSPLHF. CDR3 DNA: TGTGCCAGCAGCGTAGGGGCGAATTCACCCCTCCACTTT.

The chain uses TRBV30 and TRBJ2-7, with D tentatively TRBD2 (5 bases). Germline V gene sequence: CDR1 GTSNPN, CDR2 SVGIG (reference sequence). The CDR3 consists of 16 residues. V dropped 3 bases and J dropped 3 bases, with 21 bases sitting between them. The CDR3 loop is CAWRKPLRSGLYEQYF. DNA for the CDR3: TGTGCCTGGAGGAAACCTCTACGTTCAGGACTCTACGAGCAGTACTTC.

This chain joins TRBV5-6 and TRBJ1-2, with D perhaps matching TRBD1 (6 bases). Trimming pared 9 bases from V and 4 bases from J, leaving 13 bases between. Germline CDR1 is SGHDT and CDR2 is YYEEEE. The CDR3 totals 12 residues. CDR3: CATGGASYGYTF. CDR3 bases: TGTGCCACCGGGGGGGCGAGCTATGGCTACACCTTC.

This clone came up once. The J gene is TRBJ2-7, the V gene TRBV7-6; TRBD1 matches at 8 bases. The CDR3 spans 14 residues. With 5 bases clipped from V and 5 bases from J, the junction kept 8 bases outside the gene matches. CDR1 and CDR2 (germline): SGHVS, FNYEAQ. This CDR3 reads CASSLGTGSHEQYF. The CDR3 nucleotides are TGTGCCAGCAGCCTCGGGACAGGAAGCCACGAGCAGTACTTC.

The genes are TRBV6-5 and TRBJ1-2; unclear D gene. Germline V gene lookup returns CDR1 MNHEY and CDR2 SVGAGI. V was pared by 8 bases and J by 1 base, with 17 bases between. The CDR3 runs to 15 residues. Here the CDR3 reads CASGPVGGRNYGYTF. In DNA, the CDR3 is TGTGCCAGCGGCCCCGTGGGAGGGCGTAACTATGGCTACACCTTC.

For the CDR3, the DNA is TGTGCCAGCAGCCCGGGACTAGGGCAAGAGACCCAGTACTTC. Its translation: CASSPGLGQETQYF. The rearrangement links TRBV6-5 to TRBJ2-5, with 8 bases aligning to TRBD2. The germline V gene has CDR1 MNHEY and CDR2 SVGAGI. The CDR3 totals 14 residues. The V and J ends lost 6 bases and 2 bases, in that order; junction bases with no gene match: 5.

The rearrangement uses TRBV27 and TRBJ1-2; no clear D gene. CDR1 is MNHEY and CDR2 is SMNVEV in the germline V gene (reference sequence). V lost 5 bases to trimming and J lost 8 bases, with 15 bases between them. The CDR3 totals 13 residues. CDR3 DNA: TGTGCCAGCAGTCTCCAGCCCGCCAGGGGCTACACCTTC. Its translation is CASSLQPARGYTF.

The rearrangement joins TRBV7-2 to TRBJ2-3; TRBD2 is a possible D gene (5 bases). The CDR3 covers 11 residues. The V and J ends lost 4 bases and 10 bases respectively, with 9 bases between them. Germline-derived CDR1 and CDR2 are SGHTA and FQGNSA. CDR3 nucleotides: TGTGCCAGCAGCTCGGGGATCGCGCAGTATTTT. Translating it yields CASSSGIAQYF. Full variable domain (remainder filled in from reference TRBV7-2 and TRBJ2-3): GAGVSQSPSNKVTEKGKDVELRCDPISGHTALYWYRQSLGQGLEFLIYFQGNSAPDKSGLPSDRFSAERTGGSVSTLTIQRTQQEDSAVYLCASSSGIAQYFGPGTRLTVL.

Written as DNA, the CDR3 is TGTGCCAGCAGCTTCGACGGGAACTCTGGAAACACCATATATTTT. It is translated as CASSFDGNSGNTIYF. This chain links TRBV13 with TRBJ1-3; D is undetermined. The V end was cut by 3 bases, the J end by 0 bases, with 9 bases between. Germline CDR1 reads PRHDT; CDR2 reads FYEKMQ (reference sequence). The CDR3 has 15 residues. Full variable domain (outside the CDR3, taken from reference TRBV13 and TRBJ1-3): AAGVIQSPRHLIKEKRETATLKCYPIPRHDTVYWYQQGPGQDPQFLISFYEKMQSDKGSIPDRFSAQQFSDYHSELNMSSLELGDSALYFCASSFDGNSGNTIYFGEGSWLTVV.

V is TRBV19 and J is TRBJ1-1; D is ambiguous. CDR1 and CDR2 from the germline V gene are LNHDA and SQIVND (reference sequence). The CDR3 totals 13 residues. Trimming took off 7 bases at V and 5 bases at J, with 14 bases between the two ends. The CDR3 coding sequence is TGTGCCAGTATCAGCGGCGCGGGGACTGAAGCTTTCTTT. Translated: CASISGAGTEAFF.

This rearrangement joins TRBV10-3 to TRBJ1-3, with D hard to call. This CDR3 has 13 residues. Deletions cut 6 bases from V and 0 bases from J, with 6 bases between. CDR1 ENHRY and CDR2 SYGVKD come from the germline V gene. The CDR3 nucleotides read TGTGCCATCAGCGTGAGCTCTGGAAACACCATATATTTT. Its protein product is CAISVSSGNTIYF.

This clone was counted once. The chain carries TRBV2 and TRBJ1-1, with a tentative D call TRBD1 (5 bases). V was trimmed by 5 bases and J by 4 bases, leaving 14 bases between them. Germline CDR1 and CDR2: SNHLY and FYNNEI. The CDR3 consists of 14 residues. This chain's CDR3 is CASSTGQRGTEAFF. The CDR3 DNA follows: TGTGCCAGCAGTACAGGACAAAGGGGCACTGAAGCTTTCTTT.

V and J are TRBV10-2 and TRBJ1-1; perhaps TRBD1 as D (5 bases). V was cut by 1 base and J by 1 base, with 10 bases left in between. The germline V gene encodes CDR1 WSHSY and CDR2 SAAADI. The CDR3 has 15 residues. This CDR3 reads CASSEWGVENTEAFF. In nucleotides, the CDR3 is TGCGCCAGCAGTGAGTGGGGGGTGGAGAACACTGAAGCTTTCTTT.

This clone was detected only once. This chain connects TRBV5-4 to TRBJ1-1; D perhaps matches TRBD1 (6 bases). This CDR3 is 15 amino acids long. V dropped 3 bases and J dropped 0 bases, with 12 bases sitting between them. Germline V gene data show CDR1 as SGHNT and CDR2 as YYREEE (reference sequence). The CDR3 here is CASSWGGPMNTEAFF. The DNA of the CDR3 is TGTGCCAGCAGCTGGGGGGGGCCCATGAACACTGAAGCTTTCTTT.

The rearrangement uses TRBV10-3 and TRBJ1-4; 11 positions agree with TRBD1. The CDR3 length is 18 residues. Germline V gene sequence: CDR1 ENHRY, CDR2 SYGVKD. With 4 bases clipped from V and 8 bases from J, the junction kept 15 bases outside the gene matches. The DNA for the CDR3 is TGTGCCATCAGTGTTCTTTTAGGTCGGACAGGGGGCCGGGAAAAACTGTTTTTT. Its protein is CAISVLLGRTGGREKLFF.

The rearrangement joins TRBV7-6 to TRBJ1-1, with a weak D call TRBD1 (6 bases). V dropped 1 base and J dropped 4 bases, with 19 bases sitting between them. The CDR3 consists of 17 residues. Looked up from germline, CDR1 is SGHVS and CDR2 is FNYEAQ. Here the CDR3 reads CASSLVTGFSRGTEAFF. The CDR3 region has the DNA TGTGCCAGCAGCTTAGTGACAGGATTTTCCCGCGGCACTGAAGCTTTCTTT.

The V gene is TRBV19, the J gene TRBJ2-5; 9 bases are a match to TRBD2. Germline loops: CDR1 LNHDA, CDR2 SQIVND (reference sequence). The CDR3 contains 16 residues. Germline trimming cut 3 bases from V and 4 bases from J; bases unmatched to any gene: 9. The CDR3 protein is CASSIQAGGLGETQYF. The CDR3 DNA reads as TGTGCCAGTAGTATCCAAGCGGGGGGCCTGGGAGAGACCCAGTACTTC.

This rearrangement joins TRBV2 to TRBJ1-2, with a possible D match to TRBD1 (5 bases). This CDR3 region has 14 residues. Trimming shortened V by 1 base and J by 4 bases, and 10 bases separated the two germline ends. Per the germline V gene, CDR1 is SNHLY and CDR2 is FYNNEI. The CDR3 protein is CASSEGPRAYGYTF. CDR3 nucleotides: TGTGCCAGCAGTGAAGGTCCCAGGGCCTATGGCTACACCTTC.

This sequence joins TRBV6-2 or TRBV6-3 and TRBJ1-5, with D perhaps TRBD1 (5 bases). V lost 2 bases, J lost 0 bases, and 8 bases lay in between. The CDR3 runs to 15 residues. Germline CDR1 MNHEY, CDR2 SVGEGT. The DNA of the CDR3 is TGTGCCAGCAGTTACCCAGGGAATAGCAATCAGCCCCAGCATTTT. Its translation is CASSYPGNSNQPQHF.

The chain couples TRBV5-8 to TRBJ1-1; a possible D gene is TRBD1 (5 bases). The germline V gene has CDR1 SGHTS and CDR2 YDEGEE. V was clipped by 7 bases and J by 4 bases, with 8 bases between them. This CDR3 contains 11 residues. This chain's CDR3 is CASRGTTEAFF. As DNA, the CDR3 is TGTGCCAGCCGGGGGACCACTGAAGCTTTCTTT.

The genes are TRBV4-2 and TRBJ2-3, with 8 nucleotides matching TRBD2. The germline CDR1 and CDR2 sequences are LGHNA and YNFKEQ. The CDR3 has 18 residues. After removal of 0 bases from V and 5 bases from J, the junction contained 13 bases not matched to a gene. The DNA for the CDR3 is TGTGCCAGCAGCCAAGATAGTATAGCGGGGTCACGCCGAGATACGCAGTATTTT. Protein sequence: CASSQDSIAGSRRDTQYF.

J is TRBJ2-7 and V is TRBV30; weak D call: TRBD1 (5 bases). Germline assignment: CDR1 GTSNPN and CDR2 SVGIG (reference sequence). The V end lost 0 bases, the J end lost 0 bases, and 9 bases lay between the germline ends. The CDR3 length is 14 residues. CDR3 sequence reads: CAWSVGQGSYEQYF. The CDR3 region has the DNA TGTGCCTGGAGTGTAGGTCAGGGCTCCTACGAGCAGTACTTC.

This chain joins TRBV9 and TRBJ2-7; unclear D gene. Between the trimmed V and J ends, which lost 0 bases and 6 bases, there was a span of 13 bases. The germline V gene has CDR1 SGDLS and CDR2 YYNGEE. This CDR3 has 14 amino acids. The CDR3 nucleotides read TGTGCCAGCAGCGTAGTGGCCCGAGGTGGCGAGCAGTACTTC. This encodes CASSVVARGGEQYF. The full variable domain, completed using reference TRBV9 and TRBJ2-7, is DSGVTQTPKHLITATGQRVTLRCSPRSGDLSVYWYQQSLDQGLQFLIQYYNGEERAKGNILERFSAQQFPDLHSELNLSSLELGDSALYFCASSVVARGGEQYFGPGTRLTVT.

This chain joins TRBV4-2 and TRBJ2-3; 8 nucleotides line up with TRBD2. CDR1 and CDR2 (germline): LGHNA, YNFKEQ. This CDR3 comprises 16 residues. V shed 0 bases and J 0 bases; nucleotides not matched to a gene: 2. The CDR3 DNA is TGTGCCAGCAGCCAAGAAACTAGCGGTAGCACAGATACGCAGTATTTT. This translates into CASSQETSGSTDTQYF.

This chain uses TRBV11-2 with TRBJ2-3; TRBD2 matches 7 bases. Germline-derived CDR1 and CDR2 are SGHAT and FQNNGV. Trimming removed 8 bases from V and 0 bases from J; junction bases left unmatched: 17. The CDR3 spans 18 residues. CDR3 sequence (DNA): TGTGCCAGCTATCCCAGGGCGGGGGTTTCAACTAGCACAGATACGCAGTATTTT. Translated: CASYPRAGVSTSTDTQYF.